This passage covers 19 T cell receptor beta chains from one sample sequenced in a study of cytomegalovirus exposure and HLA in healthy donors. Generated by immunoSEQ multiplex PCR, the TCRdb table keeps only in-frame clones and is missing some. Of 140,000 to 150,000 clones detected, 94% appear once; the ten largest clones hold over 1.5%. Sequencing input: PBMCs. The source is a man between 18 and 29 years old in good health and CMV-seropositive.

V usage is TRBV6-5 and J usage is TRBJ1-2; 8 bases match TRBD1. Unmatched junction bases numbered 6, after V lost 5 bases and J lost 4 bases. The CDR3 is made up of 14 amino acids. From germline, CDR1 is MNHEY and CDR2 SVGAGI. CDR3 bases: TGTGCCAGCAGTACGGACAGGGCTCCCTATGGCTACACCTTC. Encoded protein: CASSTDRAPYGYTF.

V gene TRBV29-1 combines with J gene TRBJ1-2; no definite D call. The germline V gene encodes CDR1 SQVTM and CDR2 ANQGSEA. V shed 2 bases and J shed 4 bases, with 11 bases lying between them. The CDR3 is 13 residues long. Here the CDR3 reads CSVEFRESYGYTF. CDR3 nucleotide sequence: TGCAGCGTTGAATTTCGGGAATCCTATGGCTACACCTTC.

The chain carries TRBV28 and TRBJ1-2, with D possibly being TRBD1 (5 bases). The ends were cut back, 3 bases at V and 7 bases at J, with 27 bases in the middle. Germline V gene lookup returns CDR1 MDHEN and CDR2 SYDVKM. The CDR3 runs to 18 residues. Here the CDR3 reads CASSLASTDKESLFGYTF. DNA of the CDR3: TGTGCCAGCAGTTTGGCCTCGACGGACAAGGAGTCCTTGTTTGGCTACACCTTC.

V is TRBV14 and J is TRBJ1-4, with D tentatively TRBD1 (5 bases). CDR3 length equals 15 residues. Trimming left V 1 base short and J 3 bases short, with 9 bases between. Germline CDR1 SGHDN, CDR2 FVKESK. The CDR3 DNA reads as TGTGCCAGCAGCCAAGTCGGGACTCCTAATGAAAAACTGTTTTTT. Translating gives CASSQVGTPNEKLFF.

The chain combines TRBV2 with TRBJ2-5; 7 bases agree with TRBD2. This CDR3 region has 13 residues. Germline V gene data show CDR1 as SNHLY and CDR2 as FYNNEI. The V and J ends lost 4 bases and 5 bases, in that order; junction bases with no gene match: 4. The CDR3 DNA reads TGTGCCAGCAGTGCGACCGGGGGGGAGACCCAGTACTTC. Residues: CASSATGGETQYF.

The sample holds one count of this clone. The chain carries TRBV5-1 and TRBJ2-4; the D gene is possibly TRBD2 (6 bases). Trimming removed 7 bases at V and 2 bases at J, with 13 bases between. Germline lookup yields CDR1 SGHRS and CDR2 YFSETQ. This CDR3 comprises 14 residues. The CDR3 reads CASCSGLSKNIQYF. In DNA form, the CDR3 reads TGCGCCAGCTGCTCGGGACTTTCCAAAAACATTCAGTACTTC.

The V and J genes are TRBV19 and TRBJ2-1; D is unresolved. Between the trimmed V and J ends, which lost 0 bases and 8 bases, there was a span of 17 bases. CDR1 is LNHDA and CDR2 is SQIVND in the germline V gene (reference sequence). The CDR3 is made up of 16 amino acids. The CDR3 here is CASSIEKTGGVDEQFF. The CDR3 bases are TGTGCCAGTAGTATAGAAAAAACGGGTGGTGTCGATGAGCAGTTCTTC.

The V and J genes are TRBV7-9 and TRBJ2-2; tentative D call: TRBD2 (6 bases). This CDR3 spans 15 amino acids. V was trimmed by 3 bases and J by 7 bases, leaving 15 bases between them. Germline V gene lookup returns CDR1 SEHNR and CDR2 FQNEAQ (reference sequence). DNA of the CDR3: TGTGCCAGCAGCTTCCCGGTTAGCGGAGACGGGGAGCTGTTTTTT. Protein sequence: CASSFPVSGDGELFF.

The chain is built from TRBV4-1 and TRBJ2-1; D may be TRBD2 (5 bases). CDR1 and CDR2 from the germline V gene are MGHRA and YSYEKL. This CDR3 region has 15 residues. The ends were cut back, 0 bases at V and 9 bases at J, with 15 bases in the middle. The CDR3 nucleotides read TGCGCCAGCAGCCAAGATCTGGCACTCGCGGGTGAGCAGTTCTTC. Translated: CASSQDLALAGEQFF.

The V and J genes are TRBV4-1 and TRBJ2-7; 8 bases match TRBD2. Losses at the gene ends were 4 bases for V and 4 bases for J; bases not matched to a gene: 12. CDR3 length: 16 amino acids. Germline CDR1 and CDR2: MGHRA and YSYEKL. The CDR3 DNA is TGCGCCAGCAGCCCCTCCTCAGCGGGAGCCGTTTACGAGCAGTACTTC. This encodes CASSPSSAGAVYEQYF.

This chain joins TRBV12-5 and TRBJ1-2, with a weak D call TRBD1 (6 bases). In germline, CDR1 is LGHNT, CDR2 FRNRAP. The CDR3 runs to 14 residues. Trimming left V 9 bases short and J 3 bases short, with 17 bases between. The CDR3 spells CASHGIDRYYGYTF. In DNA form, the CDR3 reads TGTGCTAGCCACGGAATTGACAGGTACTATGGCTACACCTTC. Looking up the rest from reference TRBV12-5 and TRBJ1-2 gives the full variable domain: DARVTQTPRHKVTEMGQEVTMRCQPILGHNTVFWYRQTMMQGLELLAYFRNRAPLDDSGMPKDRFSAEMPDATLATLKIQPSEPRDSAVYFCASHGIDRYYGYTFGSGTRLTVV.

V gene TRBV28 combines with J gene TRBJ2-1; 7 positions agree with TRBD2. The germline V gene encodes CDR1 MDHEN and CDR2 SYDVKM. V lost 6 bases, J lost 7 bases, and 15 bases stayed unmatched. The CDR3 is 16 amino acids. CDR3: CASRSLGAGEGNEQFF. CDR3 DNA: TGTGCCAGCAGGTCCCTAGGGGCGGGAGAAGGTAATGAGCAGTTCTTC.

V and J are TRBV2 and TRBJ2-4; unclear D gene. V lost 6 bases, J lost 0 bases, and 9 bases lay in between. Germline CDR1 is SNHLY and CDR2 is FYNNEI. The CDR3 length is 14 residues. DNA for the CDR3: TGTGCCAGCAGGGAAACAGAAGCCAAAAACATTCAGTACTTC. Its protein is CASRETEAKNIQYF.

The chain couples TRBV7-8 to TRBJ2-1; weak D call: TRBD2 (5 bases). The germline gives CDR1 SGHVS, CDR2 FQNEAQ. Trimming stripped 3 bases from V and 5 bases from J, with 20 bases between. The CDR3 length is 17 residues. DNA of the CDR3: TGTGCCAGCAGCTTCGGAGTTTTAGGCAGGAGGAACAATGAGCAGTTCTTC. This gives the protein CASSFGVLGRRNNEQFF.

This chain links TRBV19 with TRBJ1-2, with TRBD1 identical over 7 bases. The CDR3 spans 12 residues. Looked up from germline, CDR1 is LNHDA and CDR2 is SQIVND (reference sequence). V shed 5 bases and J 6 bases; nucleotides not matched to a gene: 3. DNA for the CDR3: TGTGCCAGTAGTCAGCAGGGGGATGGCTACACCTTC. The encoded protein is CASSQQGDGYTF.

This chain connects TRBV7-2 to TRBJ2-1; 9 positions match TRBD1. After removal of 5 bases from V and 6 bases from J, the junction contained 5 bases not matched to a gene. In germline, CDR1 is SGHTA, CDR2 FQGNSA. The CDR3 extends over 14 amino acids. The chain's CDR3 is CASSRQTGGNEQFF. The DNA of the CDR3 is TGTGCCAGCAGCCGACAGACAGGGGGCAATGAGCAGTTCTTC. Looking up the rest from reference TRBV7-2 and TRBJ2-1 gives the full variable domain: GAGVSQSPSNKVTEKGKDVELRCDPISGHTALYWYRQSLGQGLEFLIYFQGNSAPDKSGLPSDRFSAERTGGSVSTLTIQRTQQEDSAVYLCASSRQTGGNEQFFGPGTRLTVL.

This clone has a single count. V usage is TRBV10-3 and J usage is TRBJ2-2; possibly TRBD1 for D (5 bases). CDR1 and CDR2 from the germline V gene are ENHRY and SYGVKD. The CDR3 covers 16 residues. Trimming removed 2 bases from V and 3 bases from J, with 13 bases in between. For the CDR3, the DNA is TGTGCCATCAGTGAGAAGGGGCGGAAGTACACCGGGGAGCTGTTTTTT. Residues: CAISEKGRKYTGELFF.

The chain employs TRBV29-1 and TRBJ2-3; 8 bases match TRBD1. The CDR3 runs to 12 residues. Trimming cost V 7 bases and J 3 bases; bases outside gene matches: 3. Per the germline V gene, CDR1 is SQVTM and CDR2 is ANQGSEA. The chain's CDR3 is CSADRGTDTQYF. Here the CDR3 DNA reads TGCAGCGCTGACAGGGGAACAGATACGCAGTATTTT.

The chain recombines TRBV13 with TRBJ2-2, with 7 bases matching TRBD2. This CDR3 spans 15 amino acids. CDR1 and CDR2 (germline): PRHDT, FYEKMQ (reference sequence). Trimming took 3 bases from V and 1 from J; bases not matched to a gene: 2. The CDR3 reads CASSFAGVNTGELFF. CDR3 coding DNA: TGTGCCAGCAGCTTCGCGGGAGTGAACACCGGGGAGCTGTTTTTT.